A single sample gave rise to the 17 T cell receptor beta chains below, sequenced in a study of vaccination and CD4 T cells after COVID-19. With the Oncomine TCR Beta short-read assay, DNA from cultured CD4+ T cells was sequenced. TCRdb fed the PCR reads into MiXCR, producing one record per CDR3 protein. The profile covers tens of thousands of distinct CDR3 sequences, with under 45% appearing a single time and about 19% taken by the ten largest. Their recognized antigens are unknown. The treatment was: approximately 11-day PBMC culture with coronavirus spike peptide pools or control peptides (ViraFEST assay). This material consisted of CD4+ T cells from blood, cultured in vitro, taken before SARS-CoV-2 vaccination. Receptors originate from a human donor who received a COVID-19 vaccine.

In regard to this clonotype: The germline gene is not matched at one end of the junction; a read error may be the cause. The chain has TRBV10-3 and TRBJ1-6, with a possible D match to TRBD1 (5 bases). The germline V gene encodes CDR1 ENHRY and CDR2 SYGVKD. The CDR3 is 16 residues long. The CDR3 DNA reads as TGTGCCGTCAGTGAGTCGGGGGGCTCCTATAATTCACCCCTCCACTTT. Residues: CAVSESGGSYNSPLHF.

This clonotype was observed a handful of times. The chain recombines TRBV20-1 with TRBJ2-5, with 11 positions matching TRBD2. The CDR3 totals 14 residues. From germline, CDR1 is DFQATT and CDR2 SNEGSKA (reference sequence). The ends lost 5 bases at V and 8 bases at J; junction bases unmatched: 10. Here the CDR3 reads CSAGYSGGGFTQYF. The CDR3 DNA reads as TGCAGTGCTGGTTATAGCGGGGGGGGGTTCACCCAGTACTTC.

CDR3 sequence: CSAIRSGGQVYNEQFF. The CDR3 bases are TGCAGTGCTATTAGGAGCGGGGGCCAGGTCTACAATGAGCAGTTCTTC. This rearrangement joins TRBV20-1 to TRBJ2-1; 8 nucleotides match TRBD2. V dropped 4 bases and J dropped 3; count of bases not matched to a gene: 11. From germline, CDR1 is DFQATT and CDR2 SNEGSKA (reference sequence). This CDR3 is 16 amino acids long.

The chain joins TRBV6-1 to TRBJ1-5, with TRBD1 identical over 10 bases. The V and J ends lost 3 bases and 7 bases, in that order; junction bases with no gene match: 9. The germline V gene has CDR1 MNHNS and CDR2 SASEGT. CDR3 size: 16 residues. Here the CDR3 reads CASSDWDRGLHQPQHF. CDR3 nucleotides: TGTGCCAGCAGTGACTGGGACAGGGGACTTCACCAGCCCCAGCATTTT.

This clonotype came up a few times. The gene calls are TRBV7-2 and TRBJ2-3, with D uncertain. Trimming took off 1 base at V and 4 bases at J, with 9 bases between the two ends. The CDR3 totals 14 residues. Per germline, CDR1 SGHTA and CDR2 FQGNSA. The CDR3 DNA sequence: TGTGCCAGCAGCTTAGACACCGAGGCAGATACGCAGTATTTT. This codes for CASSLDTEADTQYF.

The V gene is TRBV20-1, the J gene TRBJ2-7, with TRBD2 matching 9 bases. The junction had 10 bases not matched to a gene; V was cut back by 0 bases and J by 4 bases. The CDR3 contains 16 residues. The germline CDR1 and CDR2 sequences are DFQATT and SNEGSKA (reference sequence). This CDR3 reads CSARDQAGGSLYEQYF. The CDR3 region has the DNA TGCAGTGCTAGAGATCAGGCGGGGGGGAGCTTATACGAGCAGTACTTC.

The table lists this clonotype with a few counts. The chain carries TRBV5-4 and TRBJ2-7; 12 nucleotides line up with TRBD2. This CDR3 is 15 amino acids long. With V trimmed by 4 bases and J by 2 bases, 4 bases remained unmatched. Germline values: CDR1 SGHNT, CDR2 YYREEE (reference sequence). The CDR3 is CASSAPSGGAYEQYF. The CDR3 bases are TGTGCCAGCAGCGCCCCTAGCGGGGGGGCCTACGAGCAGTACTTC.

The CDR3 is CASSPTTRMNTEAFF. The CDR3 DNA reads TGTGCCAGCTCACCCACGACAAGAATGAACACTGAAGCTTTCTTT. The J gene is TRBJ1-1, the V gene TRBV18; D not certain. This CDR3 has 15 residues. The germline gives CDR1 KGHSH, CDR2 LQKENI. V lost 3 bases and J lost 0, with 11 bases in between.

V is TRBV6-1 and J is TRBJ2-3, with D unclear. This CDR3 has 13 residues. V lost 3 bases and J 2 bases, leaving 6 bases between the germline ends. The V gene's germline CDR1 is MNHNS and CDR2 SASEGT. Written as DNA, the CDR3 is TGTGCCAGCAGTGACGGGTCCACAGATACGCAGTATTTT. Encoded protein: CASSDGSTDTQYF.

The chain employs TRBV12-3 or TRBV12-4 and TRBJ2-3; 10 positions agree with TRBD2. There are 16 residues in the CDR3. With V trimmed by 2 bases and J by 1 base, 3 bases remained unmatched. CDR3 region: CASSLTSGAGTDTQYF. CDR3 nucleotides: TGTGCCAGCAGTTTAACTAGCGGGGCCGGCACAGATACGCAGTATTTT.

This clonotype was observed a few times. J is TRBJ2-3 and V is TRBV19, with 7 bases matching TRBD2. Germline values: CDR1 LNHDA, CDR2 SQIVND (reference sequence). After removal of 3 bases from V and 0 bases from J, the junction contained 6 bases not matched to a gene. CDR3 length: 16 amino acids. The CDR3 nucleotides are TGTGCCAGTAGTATTTGGAGCGGGGCTAGCACAGATACGCAGTATTTT. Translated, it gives CASSIWSGASTDTQYF.

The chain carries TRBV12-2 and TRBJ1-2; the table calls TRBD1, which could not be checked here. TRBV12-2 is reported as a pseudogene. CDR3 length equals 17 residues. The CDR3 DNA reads TGTGCAAGTCGCTTGTGGACCAGGGGGCGGTCTTACTATGGCTACACCTTC. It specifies CASRLWTRGRSYYGYTF.

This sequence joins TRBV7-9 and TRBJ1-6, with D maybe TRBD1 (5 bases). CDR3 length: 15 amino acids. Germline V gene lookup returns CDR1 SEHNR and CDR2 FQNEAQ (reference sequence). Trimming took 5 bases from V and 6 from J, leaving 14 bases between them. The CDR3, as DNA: TGTGCCAGCAGCCTCCGCCAGGGTGGTAATTCACCCCTCCACTTT. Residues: CASSLRQGGNSPLHF.

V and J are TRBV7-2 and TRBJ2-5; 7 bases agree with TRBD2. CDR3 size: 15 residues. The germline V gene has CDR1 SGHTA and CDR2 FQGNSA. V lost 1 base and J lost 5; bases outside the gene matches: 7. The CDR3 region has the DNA TGTGCCAGCAGCTTAGGGGGCGGGGGAGGGGAGACCCAGTACTTC. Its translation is CASSLGGGGGETQYF.

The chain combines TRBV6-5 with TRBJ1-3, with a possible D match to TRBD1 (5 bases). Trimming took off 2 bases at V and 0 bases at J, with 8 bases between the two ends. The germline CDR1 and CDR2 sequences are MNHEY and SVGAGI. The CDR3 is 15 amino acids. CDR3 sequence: CASSYRGDSGNTIYF. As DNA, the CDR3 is TGTGCCAGCAGTTACCGGGGGGACTCTGGAAACACCATATATTTT.

In DNA, the CDR3 is TGTGCCAGCAGCTTAACGGGGGGGGCCAGGGTCGAGCAGTACTTC. Translated, it gives CASSLTGGARVEQYF. The chain uses TRBV7-2 and TRBJ2-7, with 8 bases that match TRBD2. The ends lost 2 bases at V and 6 bases at J; junction bases unmatched: 9. Germline CDR1 SGHTA, CDR2 FQGNSA. The CDR3 has 15 amino acids.

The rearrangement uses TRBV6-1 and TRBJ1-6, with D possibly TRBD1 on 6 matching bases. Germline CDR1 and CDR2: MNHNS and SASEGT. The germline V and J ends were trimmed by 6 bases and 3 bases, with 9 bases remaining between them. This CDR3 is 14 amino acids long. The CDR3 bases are TGTGCCAGCAGCTGGGACATCTATAATTCACCCCTCCACTTT. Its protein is CASSWDIYNSPLHF.